This T cell receptor (beta chain) was found in a study of T-cell reconstitution after alpha-beta-depleted transplantation in children. General study results and limits: A year post-transplant, T-cell counts and diversity derived mostly from newly produced T cells.

This clonotype was observed at least ten times. Antigen: not known. The TCRbeta library incorporated unique molecular identifiers. TCRdb redid the calling of the PCR reads with MiXCR, one entry per CDR3 protein. Here the sample spans a few hundred thousand distinct CDR3 sequences, 13% being singletons. The CDR3 loop spans 14 amino acids. V was clipped by 6 bases and J by 1 base, with 10 bases between them. CDR1 is KGHSH, CDR2 LQKENI, per germline. The source material was PBMCs, mostly from graft donor cells, sampled 360 days after TCRalphabeta/CD19-depleted stem cell transplant. The origin of this receptor is a male patient between 5 and 17 years old who had a stem cell transplant for acute myeloid leukemia, so the T cells may come from the graft donor. The V gene is TRBV18, the J gene TRBJ1-5; D gene unclear. The CDR3 sequence: CASSSDGSNQPQHF. In nucleotides, the CDR3 is TGTGCCAGCTCCTCGGACGGGAGCAATCAGCCCCAGCATTTT.